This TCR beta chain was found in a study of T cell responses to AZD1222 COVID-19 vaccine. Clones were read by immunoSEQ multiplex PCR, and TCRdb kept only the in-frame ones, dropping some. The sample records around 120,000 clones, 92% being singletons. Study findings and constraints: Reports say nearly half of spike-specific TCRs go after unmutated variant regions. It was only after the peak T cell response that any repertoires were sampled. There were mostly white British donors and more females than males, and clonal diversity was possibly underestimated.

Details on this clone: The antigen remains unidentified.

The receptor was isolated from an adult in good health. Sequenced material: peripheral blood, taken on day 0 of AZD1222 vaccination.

CDR3 DNA sequence: TGTGCCAGCAGCATTCCGGGACTCCTCTACGAGCAGTACTTC. This encodes CASSIPGLLYEQYF. The chain recombines TRBV7-9 with TRBJ2-7; perhaps TRBD2 as D (6 bases). This CDR3 has 14 residues. Trimming cost V 5 bases and J 3 bases, with 14 bases left between them. The germline gives CDR1 SEHNR, CDR2 FQNEAQ (reference sequence).